This TCR beta chain emerged from a study of prognosis after radiotherapy for stage I lung cancer (dated by TCRdb to the early 2020s). The study in broad terms: Between early 2018 and January 2019, more than 15 stage I NSCLC patients were enrolled in Nanjing, China. Tumor histology was squamous cell carcinoma in 6 to 8 patients and adenocarcinoma in roughly 13. After SBRT, distant metastases developed in about 20% of the 19 patients at a median of approximately seven months, while the remaining 15 patients had no significant progression. Every patient was deemed medically inoperable, around twelve because of comorbidities and about seven because they refused surgery. The study profiled peripheral blood TCR beta repertoires from stage I NSCLC patients before and after stereotactic body radiotherapy and related them to distant failure. SBRT was not combined with any concurrent therapy in any patient. Patients with newly diagnosed primary stage I lung tumors numbered around 15, with a few others having oligometastatic NSCLC after surgical resection of the primary tumor. The cohort included 10 to 15 men and five to seven women, with a median age of approximately 75 years and a range of roughly 50 to 85 years. The study sequenced 38 blood samples from around 19 patients, one before and one after SBRT per patient. Image-guided IMRT or VMAT was used to deliver SBRT in 3 to 5 fractions at a biologically effective dose of at least 100 Gy.

About this clonotype itself: The clone's antigen remains unknown. This likely came from a read error, as a far larger clone is one base away. The conserved final phenylalanine or tryptophan is absent from the CDR3, which likely points to a read error.

All patients had node-negative disease on CT and PET/CT, and none had a history of other malignancies or prior chemotherapy or radiotherapy. Six milliliters of peripheral venous blood were drawn into EDTA tubes at each of two time points. Ficoll-Paque Plus density-gradient centrifugation was used to isolate PBMCs. Samples were stored at -80°C immediately after collection until analysis. The TCR beta CDR3 region was amplified from genomic DNA by two rounds of multiplex PCR. The first PCR round used primers specific to each TRBV and TRBJ gene, and the primer sequences were filed in Chinese patent CN105087789A. Universal primers were used in the second PCR round. The Roche High Pure PCR Template Preparation Kit was used to extract genomic DNA from frozen PBMCs. Libraries were sequenced paired-end with 151 bp reads on an Illumina HiSeq 3000. As for how the authors treated the data: Raw reads lacking the multiplex PCR primer sequences were removed with CutAdapt. PEAR was used to merge high-quality paired reads into contigs. By aligning each contig to reference sequences, MiXCR assigned the TRB V, D and J gene segments to that contig. To remove sequencing errors, CDR3 sequences were clustered according to base quality and sequence similarity. Shannon entropy, normalized by the natural log of the productive TCR sequence number, served as the measure of diversity. To get clonality, Shannon entropy was divided by the natural log of the number of unique clonotypes, and that result was subtracted from one. Progression-free survival cut-offs for repertoire metrics were chosen using the Youden index of ROC curves, with analyses run in R 3.5.3. TCRdb trimmed the raw reads at Q25, called clones with MiXCR and kept productive beta chains. Rows merge per CDR3 protein into single entries with the most common DNA and genes. The V and J calls and clone size come from TCRdb's table, not from the authors' own analysis. A total of tens of thousands of distinct CDR3 sequences appear in this sample, roughly 39% of them only once. Approximately 50% of the sample rests with the top ten.

On the study overall, not on this receptor specifically: Post-SBRT Shannon entropy and its change from baseline were lower in patients who developed distant metastases; baseline Shannon entropy was not associated with metastases. Differences in TRBV and TRBJ usage frequencies by metastasis status were reportedly observed in two V genes at baseline and in several V and two J genes after SBRT. The study was limited by the small cohort and short follow-up, and independent validation of the study findings is required. All reported P values were unadjusted for multiple comparisons. After SBRT, the number of unique TCR clones decreased (median around 9,400 before versus several thousand after; Wilcoxon paired P=0.011). Tumor specificity of expanded TCR clones was not determined.

V drops 7 bases and J drops 3 bases, leaving 9 bases in between. CDR1 is given as MRHNA and CDR2 as SNTAGT, both from the germline V gene. The CDR3 comprises 12 residues, both ends counted. Left in the record is the CDR3 DNA by itself, 36 bases read in frame from the first base. This TCR was sampled from a donor over 45 with non-small cell lung cancer. Sequencing used PBMCs, obtained before or after stereotactic body radiation therapy (not recorded which). The rearranged segments are TRBV6-4 and TRBJ1-2, with the D gene not confidently named. In nucleotides, the sequence is TGTGCCAGCATAAGCAGACACTATGGCTACACCTTA. Its translation reads: CASISRHYGYTL.